Each of the 27 T cell receptor beta chains below was sequenced from the same sample in a study of OX40 agonist ivuxolimab in advanced cancers. Assay: immunoSEQ multiplex PCR; the TCRdb copy retains only in-frame clones and omits some. The profile shows 50,000 to 60,000 clones, about four fifths of them singletons. This sample comprised CD4+ or CD8+ T cells sorted from blood, obtained in a trial of the OX40 agonist ivuxolimab. The receptors were sampled from an adult with an advanced solid tumor such as melanoma, head and neck, liver or kidney cancer.

The chain combines TRBV5-4 with TRBJ1-1; TRBD1 matches at 7 bases. The CDR3 covers 15 residues. Losses at the gene ends were 1 base for V and 6 bases for J; bases not matched to a gene: 9. In germline, CDR1 is SGHNT, CDR2 YYREEE (reference sequence). CDR3 amino acids: CASSLTARGLAEAFF. CDR3 DNA sequence: TGTGCCAGCAGCTTGACGGCCAGGGGGTTAGCTGAAGCTTTCTTT.

The V gene is TRBV5-1, the J gene TRBJ2-5, with no clear D. The germline V and J ends were trimmed by 2 bases and 2 bases, with 10 bases remaining between them. Per germline, CDR1 SGHRS and CDR2 YFSETQ. This CDR3 is 14 amino acids long. This chain's CDR3 is CASSFGQAQETQYF. The CDR3 DNA reads TGCGCCAGCAGCTTTGGGCAGGCACAAGAGACCCAGTACTTC. Filled out from reference TRBV5-1 and TRBJ2-5, the complete variable domain reads KAGVTQTPRYLIKTRGQQVTLSCSPISGHRSVSWYQQTPGQGLQFLFEYFSETQRNKGNFPGRFSGRQFSNSRSEMNVSTLELGDSALYLCASSFGQAQETQYFGPGTRLLVL.

The V and J genes are TRBV7-3 and TRBJ2-1; maybe TRBD1 (5 bases). There are 13 residues in the CDR3. The germline V gene has CDR1 SGHTA and CDR2 FQGTGA. The V end lost 4 bases, the J end lost 7 bases, and 11 bases lay between the germline ends. The CDR3 DNA sequence: TGTGCCAGCAGCTCAGGGTCAGGGAATGAGCAGTTCTTC. Residues: CASSSGSGNEQFF.

The chain carries TRBV18 and TRBJ2-7; no definite D call. The germline V and J ends were trimmed by 5 bases and 4 bases, with 12 bases remaining between them. The germline V gene has CDR1 KGHSH and CDR2 LQKENI. The CDR3 length is 13 residues. The CDR3 DNA follows: TGTGCCAGCTCATCGGCCCTAGGGTACGAGCAGTACTTC. It is translated as CASSSALGYEQYF. Combining the CDR3 with reference TRBV18 and TRBJ2-7 gives the whole variable domain NAGVMQNPRHLVRRRGQEARLRCSPMKGHSHVYWYRQLPEEGLKFMVYLQKENIIDESGMPKERFSAEFPKEGPSILRIQQVVRGDSAAYFCASSSALGYEQYFGPGTRLTVT.

The chain links TRBV6-6 to TRBJ1-3; perhaps TRBD1 as D (6 bases). The ends were cut back, 6 bases at V and 4 bases at J, with 16 bases in the middle. Germline V gene data show CDR1 as MNHNY and CDR2 as SVGAGI (reference sequence). The CDR3 spans 15 residues. The CDR3 is CASRSPRGAGNTIYF. The CDR3 nucleotides read TGTGCCAGCAGAAGCCCCAGGGGCGCCGGAAACACCATATATTTT.

The genes are TRBV7-3 and TRBJ1-2; 10 bases line up with TRBD1. There are 16 residues in the CDR3. The germline V gene encodes CDR1 SGHTA and CDR2 FQGTGA. The trim removed 5 bases at V and 7 bases at J, leaving 13 bases unmatched. CDR3 bases: TGTGCCAGCAGCCTAGCCGGGACAGGGGTAGGAAGTGGCTACACCTTC. Translated: CASSLAGTGVGSGYTF.

This clone came up a few times. The chain couples TRBV23-1 to TRBJ1-6; D unclear. TRBV23-1 is an open reading frame, and its role is uncertain. The CDR3 loop spans 16 amino acids. V was shortened by 2 bases and J by 4 bases, with 12 bases between the two germline ends. CDR3 protein: CASSQSRELYNSPLHF. As DNA, the CDR3 is TGCGCCAGCAGTCAAAGCCGGGAATTATATAATTCACCCCTCCACTTT.

This clone is medium-sized by share. The J gene is TRBJ2-1, the V gene TRBV2; no clear D. Per germline, CDR1 SNHLY and CDR2 FYNNEI. The CDR3 totals 14 residues. Deletions cut 6 bases from V and 8 bases from J, with 17 bases between. The CDR3 coding sequence is TGTGCCAGCAGAGAAAAGGAGACCCGGGATGAGCAGTTCTTC. Its translation is CASREKETRDEQFF.

The chain uses TRBV4-2 and TRBJ2-1, with 8 bases lining up with TRBD2. Per the germline V gene, CDR1 is LGHNA and CDR2 is YNFKEQ. This CDR3 comprises 15 residues. V was clipped by 4 bases and J by 4 bases; unmatched bases: 6. CDR3 bases: TGTGCCAGCAGCCTGAGAGCGGGGGCATACAATGAGCAGTTCTTC. Protein sequence: CASSLRAGAYNEQFF.

This sequence joins TRBV28 and TRBJ2-5, with 12 bases that match TRBD2. CDR1 and CDR2 (germline): MDHEN, SYDVKM. This CDR3 has 15 residues. J was trimmed by 4 bases and V by 4 bases; bases with no gene match: 4. The CDR3 is CASSSGLAGRETQYF. The DNA for the CDR3 is TGTGCCAGCAGTTCAGGACTAGCGGGAAGAGAGACCCAGTACTTC.

This clone showed up just once. The rearrangement joins TRBV19 to TRBJ1-5; D possibly corresponds to TRBD1 (5 bases). CDR1 is LNHDA and CDR2 is SQIVND in the germline V gene (reference sequence). V was trimmed by 0 bases and J by 2 bases, leaving 14 bases between them. There are 17 residues in the CDR3. The chain's CDR3 is CASSIDRGGVGNQPQHF. Here the CDR3 DNA reads TGTGCCAGTAGTATAGATCGGGGAGGGGTTGGCAATCAGCCCCAGCATTTT.

The gene calls are TRBV4-1 and TRBJ2-5, with unresolved D. The DNA end lines up better with TRBJ2-7; the J call may be wrong. The CDR3 is made up of 14 amino acids. The V gene's germline CDR1 is MGHRA and CDR2 YSYEKL. As DNA, the CDR3 is TGCGCCAGCAGCCAAGATGTGGCACTCTACGAGCAGTACTTC. It specifies CASSQDVALYEQYF.

V gene TRBV14 combines with J gene TRBJ1-6; D is ambiguous. Between the trimmed V and J ends, which lost 1 base and 7 bases, there was a span of 5 bases. CDR3 length: 13 amino acids. Germline CDR1 SGHDN, CDR2 FVKESK. Written as DNA, the CDR3 is TGTGCCAGCAGCCAAGCTCTAAATTCACCCCTCCACTTT. Protein product: CASSQALNSPLHF.

This clone was seen just once. The CDR3 DNA sequence: TGTGCCAGCAGCTTAGTGAGGGGGCCCTTTGGAGGCTACACCTTC. Amino acids: CASSLVRGPFGGYTF. The chain employs TRBV7-8 and TRBJ1-2, with 7 bases matching TRBD1. This CDR3 comprises 15 residues. The germline V gene has CDR1 SGHVS and CDR2 FQNEAQ. Trimming at V came to 1 base and at J to 8 bases, leaving 10 bases not matched to a gene.

V and J are TRBV10-3 and TRBJ2-5; D remains ambiguous. This CDR3 region has 14 residues. V lost 0 bases to trimming and J lost 7 bases, with 12 bases between them. Germline CDR1 is ENHRY and CDR2 is SYGVKD. CDR3 residues: CAISESYRKGTQYF. The CDR3 coding sequence is TGTGCCATCAGTGAGTCTTACAGAAAAGGGACCCAGTACTTC.

This chain links TRBV19 with TRBJ1-2; no firm D call. V was shortened by 3 bases and J by 4 bases, with 9 bases between the two germline ends. Germline loops: CDR1 LNHDA, CDR2 SQIVND (reference sequence). The CDR3 is made up of 13 amino acids. CDR3 in DNA: TGTGCCAGTAGTATGATCCGGGTCTATGGCTACACCTTC. Protein: CASSMIRVYGYTF.

This clone has more than one count but fewer than ten. The chain has TRBV7-6 and TRBJ2-1; TRBD2 agrees at 10 bases. V dropped 2 bases and J dropped 5; count of bases not matched to a gene: 3. Looked up from germline, CDR1 is SGHVS and CDR2 is FNYEAQ. This CDR3 spans 15 amino acids. CDR3 amino acids: CASSLSSGSHNEQFF. DNA of the CDR3: TGTGCCAGCAGCTTATCTAGCGGGAGTCACAATGAGCAGTTCTTC.

The CDR3 sequence is CASSMDRTEAFF. Here the CDR3 DNA reads TGTGCCAGCAGCATGGATCGCACTGAAGCTTTCTTT. The genes are TRBV7-8 and TRBJ1-1, with D uncertain. CDR1 SGHVS and CDR2 FQNEAQ come from the germline V gene. This CDR3 region has 12 residues. V gave up 5 bases and J gave up 4 bases, with 8 bases separating them.

This clone has more than one count but fewer than ten. The genes are TRBV2 and TRBJ2-1; 8 nucleotides match TRBD2. V dropped 3 bases and J dropped 8; count of bases not matched to a gene: 9. Per the germline V gene, CDR1 is SNHLY and CDR2 is FYNNEI. This CDR3 contains 15 residues. In DNA, the CDR3 is TGTGCCAGCAGTGAGATGGCTAGCGGGCTCGATGAGCAGTTCTTC. Its translation: CASSEMASGLDEQFF. Variable domain in full (rest from reference TRBV2 and TRBJ2-1): EPEVTQTPSHQVTQMGQEVILRCVPISNHLYFYWYRQILGQKVEFLVSFYNNEISEKSEIFDDQFSVERPDGSNFTLKIRSTKLEDSAMYFCASSEMASGLDEQFFGPGTRLTVL.

The rearrangement links TRBV4-2 to TRBJ2-7, with no clear D. Trimming left V 1 base short and J 0 bases short, with 10 bases between. Germline V gene sequence: CDR1 LGHNA, CDR2 YNFKEQ. The CDR3 is made up of 15 amino acids. CDR3 nucleotides: TGTGCCAGCAGCCAAGTCCAAAGCAGCTCCTACGAGCAGTACTTC. Protein sequence: CASSQVQSSSYEQYF.

This chain links TRBV7-2 with TRBJ2-1; TRBD2 matches 7 bases. The CDR3 has 14 amino acids. Germline V gene data show CDR1 as SGHTA and CDR2 as FQGNSA. With 5 bases clipped from V and 7 bases from J, the junction kept 8 bases outside the gene matches. DNA for the CDR3: TGTGCCAGCAGCGACACTAGCGCCACTAATGAGCAGTTCTTC. The encoded protein is CASSDTSATNEQFF.

The genes are TRBV7-9 and TRBJ2-5; the D gene is possibly TRBD1 (5 bases). The CDR3 loop spans 15 amino acids. Trimming pared 6 bases from V and 5 bases from J, leaving 19 bases between. The germline gives CDR1 SEHNR, CDR2 FQNEAQ (reference sequence). CDR3 sequence reads: CASRLLIGQGETQYF. The DNA for the CDR3 is TGTGCCAGCAGACTACTGATAGGGCAGGGCGAGACCCAGTACTTC.

In its sample, this clone was seen a few times. V is TRBV9 and J is TRBJ2-7; tentatively, D is TRBD1 or TRBD2 (5 bases each). Trimming took off 0 bases at V and 3 bases at J, with 13 bases between the two ends. The CDR3 is 15 amino acids. Germline V gives CDR1 SGDLS, CDR2 YYNGEE. Here the CDR3 reads CASSVDPRGGYEQYF. The DNA for the CDR3 is TGTGCCAGCAGCGTAGATCCGAGGGGCGGCTACGAGCAGTACTTC.

This chain uses TRBV2 with TRBJ1-4, with a possible D match to TRBD1 (6 bases). The V and J ends lost 7 bases and 8 bases respectively, with 14 bases between them. This CDR3 is 13 amino acids long. From germline, CDR1 is SNHLY and CDR2 FYNNEI. This CDR3 is CASMWGQKEKLFF. The CDR3 nucleotides are TGTGCCAGCATGTGGGGACAAAAGGAAAAACTGTTTTTT.

This clone is a singleton in its sample. V is TRBV5-1 and J is TRBJ2-7, with D unclear. This CDR3 has 13 residues. Per germline, CDR1 SGHRS and CDR2 YFSETQ. The ends were cut back, 5 bases at V and 0 bases at J, with 9 bases in the middle. In DNA, the CDR3 is TGCGCCAGCAGGCGGCCGGACTCCTACGAGCAGTACTTC. Protein product: CASRRPDSYEQYF.

The chain recombines TRBV5-1 with TRBJ1-4; possibly TRBD1 for D (5 bases). CDR3 size: 14 residues. V lost 0 bases and J 4 bases, leaving 7 bases between the germline ends. CDR1 SGHRS and CDR2 YFSETQ come from the germline V gene. CDR3 in DNA: TGCGCCAGCAGCTTGGAAGGGGATAATGAAAAACTGTTTTTT. Translating it yields CASSLEGDNEKLFF.

This clone was observed a few times. The chain carries TRBV4-1 and TRBJ1-3; TRBD1 is a possible D gene (5 bases). The CDR3 extends over 18 amino acids. The germline CDR1 and CDR2 sequences are MGHRA and YSYEKL. V was pared by 0 bases and J by 0 bases, with 15 bases between. CDR3 bases: TGCGCCAGCAGCCAAGATGTTGGCAGGGTAGGCTCTGGAAACACCATATATTTT. Translating gives CASSQDVGRVGSGNTIYF.